Below, 30 T cell receptor beta chains from the same sample are listed, as sequenced in a study of cytomegalovirus exposure and HLA in healthy donors. The PCR made use of 60 Vbeta and 13 Jbeta primers. Produced via immunoSEQ multiplex PCR; TCRdb's table is partial and in-frame only. The repertoire has 160,000 or so clones, approximately 80% of them found once; the top ten carry more than 7%. Input material: PBMCs. These receptors came from a male donor in good health and CMV-seropositive.

This chain connects TRBV5-1 to TRBJ1-2; 8 bases are a match to TRBD1. The CDR3 totals 14 residues. The V gene's germline CDR1 is SGHRS and CDR2 YFSETQ. V lost 0 bases, J lost 5 bases, and 3 bases stayed unmatched. The CDR3 DNA follows: TGCGCCAGCAGCTTGGGACAGGGGTATTATGGCTACACCTTC. This sequence encodes CASSLGQGYYGYTF.

This rearrangement joins TRBV4-1 to TRBJ1-2, with D unclear. Germline CDR1 is MGHRA and CDR2 is YSYEKL. With 6 bases removed from V and 2 bases from J, the gap between germline ends came to 10 bases. The length of the CDR3 is 13 residues. The CDR3 region is CASSHTENYGYTF. CDR3 nucleotides: TGCGCCAGCAGTCATACCGAGAACTATGGCTACACCTTC.

The genes are TRBV28 and TRBJ1-2, with 10 bases matching TRBD1. Germline values: CDR1 MDHEN, CDR2 SYDVKM. CDR3 size: 15 residues. V was clipped by 6 bases and J by 6 bases; unmatched bases: 10. The DNA for the CDR3 is TGTGCCAGCAGAACTACTCGACAGGGGGCGGATGGCTACACCTTC. Its translation is CASRTTRQGADGYTF.

The chain carries TRBV27 and TRBJ1-5; D is unclear. Germline CDR1 MNHEY, CDR2 SMNVEV (reference sequence). V lost 0 bases and J lost 4, with 16 bases in between. CDR3 length: 17 residues. This chain's CDR3 is CASSLSGKWSRNQPQHF. The CDR3 DNA reads as TGTGCCAGCAGTTTATCCGGGAAGTGGAGCCGAAATCAGCCCCAGCATTTT.

This clone came up a few times. The chain is built from TRBV2 and TRBJ1-5, with 7 positions matching TRBD1. There are 14 residues in the CDR3. The junction had 2 bases not matched to a gene; V was cut back by 6 bases and J by 0 bases. CDR1 and CDR2 from the germline V gene are SNHLY and FYNNEI. The CDR3 DNA is TGTGCCAGCAGGGGGGACAGTAGCAATCAGCCCCAGCATTTT. It specifies CASRGDSSNQPQHF.

The chain is built from TRBV10-3 and TRBJ2-7; 12 bases match TRBD1. The CDR3 extends over 15 amino acids. The V gene's germline CDR1 is ENHRY and CDR2 SYGVKD. The ends lost 8 bases at V and 6 bases at J; junction bases unmatched: 11. Here the CDR3 reads CAIGGTGGWEGEQYF. CDR3 coding DNA: TGTGCCATCGGGGGGACAGGGGGCTGGGAGGGCGAGCAGTACTTC.

The chain recombines TRBV5-8 with TRBJ1-5; a possible D gene is TRBD1 (5 bases). The CDR3 consists of 15 residues. Germline CDR1 SGHTS, CDR2 YDEGEE. The V gene lost 4 bases and the J gene lost 3 bases, with 14 bases spanning the gap. The CDR3 region is CASSLPTEINQPQHF. Written as DNA, the CDR3 is TGTGCCAGCAGCCTCCCGACAGAGATCAATCAGCCCCAGCATTTT.

V usage is TRBV5-1 and J usage is TRBJ1-6; no firm D call. V lost 4 bases to trimming and J lost 6 bases, with 11 bases between them. Germline CDR1 and CDR2: SGHRS and YFSETQ. CDR3 length: 14 amino acids. The CDR3 is CASSPGVLNSPLHF. CDR3 coding DNA: TGCGCCAGCAGCCCCGGGGTCCTTAATTCACCCCTCCACTTT.

The J gene is TRBJ2-7, the V gene TRBV28; D might be TRBD1 (5 bases). The germline V and J ends were trimmed by 6 bases and 0 bases, with 15 bases remaining between them. Germline CDR1 reads MDHEN; CDR2 reads SYDVKM. There are 15 residues in the CDR3. The CDR3 is CASSPAGLDSYEQYF. In nucleotides, the CDR3 is TGTGCCAGCAGCCCCGCAGGGTTAGACTCCTACGAGCAGTACTTC. The full variable domain, with the rest looked up from reference TRBV28 and TRBJ2-7, is DVKVTQSSRYLVKRTGEKVFLECVQDMDHENMFWYRQDPGLGLRLIYFSYDVKMKEKGDIPEGYSVSREKKERFSLILESASTNQTSMYLCASSPAGLDSYEQYFGPGTRLTVT.

The V call is TRBV28, the J call TRBJ1-5; D call uncertain. This CDR3 spans 18 amino acids. The germline gives CDR1 MDHEN, CDR2 SYDVKM. Trimming shortened V by 4 bases and J by 4 bases, and 23 bases separated the two germline ends. The CDR3 bases are TGTGCCAGCAGTTCCCTCTACCAGACTAGTATAGCTAATCAGCCCCAGCATTTT. It codes for CASSSLYQTSIANQPQHF.

The genes are TRBV2 and TRBJ2-7; D gene unclear. Germline V CDR1 and CDR2: SNHLY, FYNNEI. This CDR3 has 10 amino acids. The ends were cut back, 5 bases at V and 6 bases at J, with 5 bases in the middle. The CDR3 is CASSTTEQYF. CDR3 DNA sequence: TGTGCCAGCAGTACTACCGAGCAGTACTTC. Full variable domain (remainder filled in from reference TRBV2 and TRBJ2-7): EPEVTQTPSHQVTQMGQEVILRCVPISNHLYFYWYRQILGQKVEFLVSFYNNEISEKSEIFDDQFSVERPDGSNFTLKIRSTKLEDSAMYFCASSTTEQYFGPGTRLTVT.

This clone was seen only once. The chain employs TRBV7-9 and TRBJ1-1; no firm D call. Germline lookup yields CDR1 SEHNR and CDR2 FQNEAQ (reference sequence). V was clipped by 0 bases and J by 5 bases, with 10 bases between them. The CDR3 extends over 14 amino acids. Written as DNA, the CDR3 is TGTGCCAGCAGCTTAGCGTCGGGGAGAACTGAAGCTTTCTTT. This codes for CASSLASGRTEAFF.

The J gene is TRBJ2-1, the V gene TRBV18; TRBD1 matches at 7 bases. V trimming: 6 bases; J trimming: 5 bases; junction bases outside the gene matches: 22. The germline V gene encodes CDR1 KGHSH and CDR2 LQKENI. This CDR3 has 19 amino acids. The CDR3, as DNA: TGTGCCAGCTCCCGAAGACAGGGTCCGGGTGGAGGCTTTAACAATGAGCAGTTCTTC. It codes for CASSRRQGPGGGFNNEQFF.

The chain carries TRBV19 and TRBJ2-2; no firm D call. CDR3 length equals 14 residues. In germline, CDR1 is LNHDA, CDR2 SQIVND (reference sequence). Trimming left V 5 bases short and J 2 bases short, with 9 bases between. CDR3 loop: CASSGHLNTGELFF. The CDR3 region has the DNA TGTGCCAGTAGTGGGCACCTTAACACCGGGGAGCTGTTTTTT.

This rearrangement joins TRBV5-5 to TRBJ2-5; 7 nucleotides agree with TRBD2. With V trimmed by 3 bases and J by 3 bases, 2 bases remained unmatched. The CDR3 length is 13 residues. Per germline, CDR1 SGHKS and CDR2 YYEKEE (reference sequence). The CDR3 here is CASSWGGEETQYF. In DNA, the CDR3 is TGTGCCAGCAGCTGGGGAGGGGAAGAGACCCAGTACTTC. Variable domain in full (rest from reference TRBV5-5 and TRBJ2-5): DAGVTQSPTHLIKTRGQQVTLRCSPISGHKSVSWYQQVLGQGPQFIFQYYEKEERGRGNFPDRFSARQFPNYSSELNVNALLLGDSALYLCASSWGGEETQYFGPGTRLLVL.

V usage is TRBV7-2 and J usage is TRBJ2-1; 8 bases map to TRBD1. This CDR3 has 14 amino acids. CDR1 is SGHTA, CDR2 FQGNSA, per germline. The ends lost 5 bases at V and 6 bases at J; junction bases unmatched: 6. In nucleotides, the CDR3 is TGTGCCAGCAGCCGCAGGACAGGGCTCAATGAGCAGTTCTTC. This codes for CASSRRTGLNEQFF.

The gene calls are TRBV9 and TRBJ1-1; 8 bases are shared with TRBD1. V was clipped by 0 bases and J by 1 base; unmatched bases: 5. The CDR3 totals 16 residues. Per germline, CDR1 SGDLS and CDR2 YYNGEE. Here the CDR3 DNA reads TGTGCCAGCAGCGTAGAGGCCAGGGGGCCGAACACTGAAGCTTTCTTT. This sequence encodes CASSVEARGPNTEAFF.

This chain links TRBV6-1 with TRBJ1-5; D call uncertain. Trimming removed 1 base from V and 9 bases from J, with 10 bases in between. Per germline, CDR1 MNHNS and CDR2 SASEGT. CDR3 length: 13 amino acids. CDR3 in amino acids: CASSEVTGGPQHF. Here the CDR3 DNA reads TGTGCCAGCAGTGAAGTAACCGGCGGGCCCCAGCATTTT.

The rearrangement links TRBV9 to TRBJ2-5, with TRBD1 identical over 7 bases. CDR1 is SGDLS, CDR2 YYNGEE, per germline. V lost 0 bases, J lost 7 bases, and 9 bases stayed unmatched. There are 15 residues in the CDR3. In DNA form, the CDR3 reads TGTGCCAGCAGCGTAGTTACGGACAGGACGGCGACCCAGTACTTC. Translating gives CASSVVTDRTATQYF.

This rearrangement joins TRBV7-7 to TRBJ1-1; D perhaps matches TRBD1 (6 bases). This CDR3 contains 14 residues. In germline, CDR1 is SSHAT, CDR2 FNYEAQ (reference sequence). The germline V and J ends were trimmed by 5 bases and 4 bases, with 14 bases remaining between them. CDR3 nucleotide sequence: TGTGCCAGCAGCCCGAACAGGGACGGCACTGAAGCTTTCTTT. It specifies CASSPNRDGTEAFF.

The rearrangement uses TRBV9 and TRBJ2-2; TRBD1 matches at 8 bases. The CDR3 spans 16 residues. J gave up 2 bases and V 4 bases, and 7 bases lay outside the gene matches. CDR1 SGDLS and CDR2 YYNGEE come from the germline V gene. For the CDR3, the DNA is TGTGCCAGCAGCTTAGGACAGGGAGTAAACACCGGGGAGCTGTTTTTT. It codes for CASSLGQGVNTGELFF.

The chain recombines TRBV7-6 with TRBJ1-2; 9 bases agree with TRBD1. The germline V gene has CDR1 SGHVS and CDR2 FNYEAQ. After removal of 5 bases from V and 7 bases from J, the junction contained 8 bases not matched to a gene. The CDR3 is 14 amino acids. The CDR3 DNA is TGTGCCAGCAGCCTTGGGACAGGGAGTGGTGGCTACACCTTC. Its translation is CASSLGTGSGGYTF.

This chain links TRBV7-2 with TRBJ1-2, with TRBD1 identical over 8 bases. V lost 5 bases, J lost 10 bases, and 9 bases stayed unmatched. The CDR3 length is 13 residues. The germline V gene encodes CDR1 SGHTA and CDR2 FQGNSA. The CDR3 loop reads CASSPDRAESYTF. The CDR3 DNA sequence: TGTGCCAGCAGCCCGGACAGGGCTGAGTCCTACACCTTC.

The J gene is TRBJ2-5, the V gene TRBV6-5; weak D call: TRBD1 (6 bases). V lost 5 bases and J 5 bases, leaving 12 bases between the germline ends. Germline assignment: CDR1 MNHEY and CDR2 SVGAGI. The CDR3 extends over 13 amino acids. The DNA for the CDR3 is TGTGCCAGCAGTGACAGGTGGCGGGAGACCCAGTACTTC. This encodes CASSDRWRETQYF.

V gene TRBV30 combines with J gene TRBJ1-4; possibly TRBD1 for D (5 bases). Germline V gene data show CDR1 as GTSNPN and CDR2 as SVGIG (reference sequence). V lost 2 bases and J 7 bases, leaving 14 bases between the germline ends. The CDR3 length is 14 residues. The CDR3 region is CAWSQGQGSEKLFF. CDR3 in DNA: TGTGCCTGGAGTCAGGGTCAGGGTAGTGAAAAACTGTTTTTT.

The chain has TRBV9 and TRBJ2-7; possible D gene TRBD2, 6 bases. Trimming took off 3 bases at V and 4 bases at J, with 14 bases between the two ends. The CDR3 is 14 amino acids. Germline V gene sequence: CDR1 SGDLS, CDR2 YYNGEE. In DNA form, the CDR3 reads TGTGCCAGCAGCGACGGCGGGATAGGTTACGAGCAGTACTTC. Amino acids: CASSDGGIGYEQYF. The complete variable domain, with remaining parts taken from reference TRBV9 and TRBJ2-7, reads DSGVTQTPKHLITATGQRVTLRCSPRSGDLSVYWYQQSLDQGLQFLIQYYNGEERAKGNILERFSAQQFPDLHSELNLSSLELGDSALYFCASSDGGIGYEQYFGPGTRLTVT.

This chain links TRBV5-6 with TRBJ2-5; 16 bases align to TRBD2. Per germline, CDR1 SGHDT and CDR2 YYEEEE. The trim removed 2 bases at V and 4 bases at J, leaving 2 bases unmatched. This CDR3 spans 16 amino acids. CDR3 amino acids: CASSFGTSGRGETQYF. In DNA form, the CDR3 reads TGTGCCAGCAGCTTCGGGACTAGCGGGAGGGGAGAGACCCAGTACTTC.

The V call is TRBV7-2, the J call TRBJ1-1; 10 nucleotides align to TRBD1. CDR3 length equals 14 residues. Germline CDR1 reads SGHTA; CDR2 reads FQGNSA. Trimming cost V 8 bases and J 4 bases; bases outside gene matches: 7. The CDR3 sequence: CASRTGGFTTEAFF. The CDR3 DNA follows: TGTGCCAGCCGGACAGGGGGGTTCACCACTGAAGCTTTCTTT.

V gene TRBV9 combines with J gene TRBJ2-7; 7 bases match TRBD1. CDR3 length: 15 residues. Germline-derived CDR1 and CDR2 are SGDLS and YYNGEE. V was pared by 4 bases and J by 4 bases, with 11 bases of the junction left unmatched. CDR3 loop: CASSPRTGYNYEQYF. DNA for the CDR3: TGTGCCAGCAGCCCGCGGACAGGTTATAATTACGAGCAGTACTTC.

V is TRBV28 and J is TRBJ2-7; 8 positions match TRBD2. CDR3 length equals 16 residues. Germline V gene lookup returns CDR1 MDHEN and CDR2 SYDVKM. The V and J ends lost 6 bases and 4 bases, in that order; junction bases with no gene match: 14. CDR3 amino acids: CASRSPGSGSPYEQYF. The CDR3 DNA reads as TGTGCCAGCAGGTCCCCCGGGAGCGGGAGTCCATACGAGCAGTACTTC.